This TCR beta chain originates from a study of control samples from healthy donors and cancer patients. Produced via immunoSEQ multiplex PCR; TCRdb's table is partial and in-frame only. The repertoire holds approximately 83,000 clones, with approximately 95% as singletons. CDR1 LNHDA and CDR2 SQIVND come from the germline V gene (reference sequence). The CDR3 loop spans 14 amino acids. V shed 10 bases and J 4 bases; nucleotides not matched to a gene: 9. Source material: blood. V usage is TRBV19 and J usage is TRBJ2-3; 9 bases fit TRBD1. This sequence originates from a woman aged 25 to 39 in good health. DNA of the CDR3: TGTGCCACCGCGGGACAGGGTCTGCCAGATACGCAGTATTTT. Translated: CATAGQGLPDTQYF.